This T cell receptor (beta chain) was sequenced for a study of T cells in localized non-small cell lung cancer (dated by TCRdb to about 2020). About the investigation overall: The study analyzed T cell repertoires of under 250 early-stage NSCLC patients, comparing tumors and uninvolved tumor-adjacent lungs. The cohort comprised 200 to 300 treatment-naïve NSCLC patients with resected, localized lung tumors. The mean age of the NSCLC patients was around 67 years, with 120 to 150 men and around 110 women. On the study overall, not on this receptor specifically: Uninvolved tumor-adjacent lung showed the highest T cell clonality, higher than tumor, which suggests more focused antigenic responses in the uninvolved tumor-adjacent lung. A median of about 55 of the top 100 tumor clones were detected in paired uninvolved adjacent lung, and 25 to 35 of these tumor clones were also found among the top 100 clones of the paired uninvolved adjacent lung. Longer overall survival was associated with higher blood T cell density, whereas shorter survival was associated with higher adjacent-lung clonality. Because multi-region sequencing of the tumors was not done, intratumor heterogeneity could not be ruled out. Because of the exploratory design, TCR variables were selected using unadjusted p-values without false-discovery rate correction.

This clone was picked up a small number of times. This receptor's antigen is unknown. No base quality values were provided; no much bigger clone lies one nucleotide off. At diagnosis, peripheral blood, uninvolved tumor-adjacent lung and tumor were collected and stored as a combination of fresh-frozen and FFPE material. Blood samples were analyzed as peripheral blood mononuclear cells for TCR repertoire profiling. The immunoSEQ Assay was used to sequence TCR beta CDR3 regions from DNA. As for how the authors treated the data: To compute T cell density, TCR beta template counts were normalized to usable DNA, which was estimated by amplifying housekeeping genes. The preseqR package was used to estimate richness by extrapolating to 400,000 templates for PBMC samples and to 120,000 templates for tissue samples. Clonality was taken to be one minus Pielou's evenness. Differential abundance testing on productive amino-acid clonotypes, with a minimum total count of 5 and an alpha of 0.1, was used to identify tissue-enriched TCRs. The Jaccard Index and the Morisita Overlap Index were used to measure repertoire overlap between compartments. GLIPH grouped TCR beta CDR3s together with public tetramer-defined viral CDR3s, and a viral motif had to include at least three viral sequences and also show V-gene enrichment. The table comes from immuneACCESS by way of TCRdb, which keeps in-frame sequences with V and J called. Part of the clones is missing from these tables; in studies checked, under half for an unresolved V gene and the rest for unknown reasons. V and J calls and clone size are given by that table; D and trimming were obtained from the DNA. Counted in this sample were about 70,000 clones; 85% to 90% of them appeared once. About a fifth of the sample belongs to the ten largest clones.

The V end gives up 0 bases and the J end 6 bases, leaving 12 bases in the junction not matched to a gene. The CDR1 and CDR2 encoded by the germline V gene (reference sequence) are SGHKS and YYEKEE. The CDR3 spans 16 residues, from the cysteine through the valine. The kept DNA is CDR3 alone, 48 bases in frame from the first base. Source: peripheral blood, taken before any cancer treatment. This TCR was recovered from a male donor at least 60 years old with stage III squamous cell lung carcinoma. The V and J genes are TRBV5-5 and TRBJ2-7; the central 7 bases match TRBD1. The DNA reads as follows: TGTGCCAGCAGCTTGGGGATCGGCCAGGGGGACGGCGAGCAGTACGTC. Its translation reads: CASSLGIGQGDGEQYV.